This T cell receptor (beta chain) was sequenced during a study of T cell changes during pregnancy in multiple sclerosis. Repertoires were generated with immunoSEQ multiplex PCR, while TCRdb's copy carries only in-frame clones and drops some. The sample comprises some 97,000 clones, around nine tenths of which are singletons, and approximately 1.2% rests with the top ten. This clone was seen just once. Trimming shortened V by 4 bases and J by 2 bases, and 13 bases separated the two germline ends. CDR3 length: 16 residues. CDR1 is SGHRS, CDR2 YFSETQ, per germline. The chain links TRBV5-1 to TRBJ2-6; D might be TRBD1 (5 bases). The material was peripheral blood, obtained in the second trimester of pregnancy. This clonotype originated in a female donor with multiple sclerosis, enrolled in a pregnancy study. The DNA for the CDR3 is TGCGCCAGCAGCACCCCAGGGCTGGCTGGGGCCAACGTCCTGACTTTC. Amino acid sequence: CASSTPGLAGANVLTF.